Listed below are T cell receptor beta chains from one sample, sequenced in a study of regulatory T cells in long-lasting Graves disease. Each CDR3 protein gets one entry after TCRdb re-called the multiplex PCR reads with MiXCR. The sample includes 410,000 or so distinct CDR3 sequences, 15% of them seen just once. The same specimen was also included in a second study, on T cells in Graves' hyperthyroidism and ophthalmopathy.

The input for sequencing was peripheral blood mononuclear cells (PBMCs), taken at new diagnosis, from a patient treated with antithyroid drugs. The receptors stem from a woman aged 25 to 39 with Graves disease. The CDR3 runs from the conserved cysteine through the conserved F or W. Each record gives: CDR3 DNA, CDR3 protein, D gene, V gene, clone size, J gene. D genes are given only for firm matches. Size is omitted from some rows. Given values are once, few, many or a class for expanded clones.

DNA: TGTGCCAGCAGTTACTCTCGGACAGGGGGTGGCTACACCTTC
CDR3: CASSYSRTGGGYTF
D: TRBD1
V: TRBV6-2/TRBV6-3
size: many
J: TRBJ1-2

DNA: TGTGCCAGCAGCCCCCTGAGCGGGCAGTCAGGCAATGAGCAGTTCTTC
CDR3: CASSPLSGQSGNEQFF
D: .
V: TRBV11-3
size: many
J: TRBJ2-1

DNA: TGCGCCAGCAGCTTGTACTCCAGACCGAGGAACACTGAAGCTTTCTTT
CDR3: CASSLYSRPRNTEAFF
D: .
V: TRBV5-1
size: .
J: TRBJ1-1

DNA: TGTGCCAGCAGCCCCCGGACAGGTGAGCAGTACTTC
CDR3: CASSPRTGEQYF
D: TRBD1
V: TRBV13
size: few
J: TRBJ2-7

DNA: TGTGCCAGCCTCGACAGGGGTTTGGGTGAAAAACTGTTTTTT
CDR3: CASLDRGLGEKLFF
D: TRBD1
V: TRBV6-2/TRBV6-3
size: .
J: TRBJ1-4

DNA: TGTGCCAGTAGTATAGATACAGGGGAGAGACTAGCGGGAGGAATCCAGGCCGGGGAGCTGTTTTTT
CDR3: CASSIDTGERLAGGIQAGELFF
D: TRBD2
V: TRBV19
size: few
J: TRBJ2-2

DNA: TGTGCCAGCATTCCAATGGGAGCGGGAGAAGATACGCAGTATTTT
CDR3: CASIPMGAGEDTQYF
D: TRBD2
V: TRBV27
size: few
J: TRBJ2-3

DNA: TGTGCCAGTAGTCGGAGGGACAACTCCTACGAGCAGTACTTC
CDR3: CASSRRDNSYEQYF
D: .
V: TRBV19
size: few
J: TRBJ2-7

DNA: TGCAGTGCTAGGGCTGGGACTCTGAACACCGGGGAGCTGTTTTTT
CDR3: CSARAGTLNTGELFF
D: .
V: TRBV20-1
size: few
J: TRBJ2-2

DNA: TGTGCCTGGAGTGTAGTCGAGAGGGGCCGGGGCTACACCTTC
CDR3: CAWSVVERGRGYTF
D: .
V: TRBV30
size: .
J: TRBJ1-2

DNA: TGTGCTAGTGGTTTGACCGGGACAGTATACGAGCAGTACTTC
CDR3: CASGLTGTVYEQYF
D: TRBD1
V: TRBV12-5
size: many
J: TRBJ2-7

DNA: TGTGCCAGCAGCTTAGATCGGGACAGGGCGTCTACCGGGGAGCTGTTTTTT
CDR3: CASSLDRDRASTGELFF
D: TRBD1
V: TRBV11-3
size: .
J: TRBJ2-2

DNA: TGTGCCAGTAGTACCCGGGACTCGCAGTACTTCTACAATGAGCAGTTCTTC
CDR3: CASSTRDSQYFYNEQFF
D: .
V: TRBV19
size: .
J: TRBJ2-1

DNA: TGTGCCAGCAGCTTAGATCGCGGGAGTCTGGAGACCCAGTACTTC
CDR3: CASSLDRGSLETQYF
D: TRBD2
V: TRBV11-2
size: many
J: TRBJ2-5

DNA: TGCAGCGTTGGCTCCGACAGGGTGACAGATACGCAGTATTTT
CDR3: CSVGSDRVTDTQYF
D: TRBD1
V: TRBV29-1
size: many
J: TRBJ2-3

DNA: TGTGCCATCAGTGATCGCACAACTAATGAAAAACTGTTTTTT
CDR3: CAISDRTTNEKLFF
D: .
V: TRBV10-3
size: .
J: TRBJ1-4

DNA: TGTGCCAGCATGTCTTTTGCTAGCGGGAGGGCCAATGAGCAGTTCTTC
CDR3: CASMSFASGRANEQFF
D: TRBD2
V: TRBV2
size: many
J: TRBJ2-1

DNA: TGCAGTGCCGTAAAACTAGCGGGAGAAGAGACCCAGTACTTC
CDR3: CSAVKLAGEETQYF
D: TRBD2
V: TRBV20-1
size: many
J: TRBJ2-5

DNA: TGTGCCAGCAGCCCGCCGGCGGGAACCGGGGAGCTGTTTTTT
CDR3: CASSPPAGTGELFF
D: .
V: TRBV7-9
size: .
J: TRBJ2-2

DNA: TGCAGCGTTGAAGGTCCGCTGGGCTACACCTTC
CDR3: CSVEGPLGYTF
D: .
V: TRBV29-1
size: .
J: TRBJ1-2

DNA: TGTGCCAGCAGGCAAATGACAGATAATCAGCCCCAGCATTTT
CDR3: CASRQMTDNQPQHF
D: .
V: TRBV12-3/TRBV12-4
size: .
J: TRBJ1-5

DNA: TGTGCCATCAGTGAGTCGTTGCAAGGACAGGGAGACTATGGCTACACCTTC
CDR3: CAISESLQGQGDYGYTF
D: TRBD1
V: TRBV10-3
size: .
J: TRBJ1-2

DNA: TGTGCCAGCAGTTTATTTGCGGGAGACGTGTACGAGCAGTACTTC
CDR3: CASSLFAGDVYEQYF
D: TRBD2
V: TRBV27
size: .
J: TRBJ2-7

DNA: TGCAGCGTTCTTAAGACAGACGACTATGGCTACACCTTC
CDR3: CSVLKTDDYGYTF
D: .
V: TRBV29-1
size: few
J: TRBJ1-2

DNA: TGTGCCAGCAGCCCTAGGGGACGGACTAGCGGCTACAATGAGCAGTTCTTC
CDR3: CASSPRGRTSGYNEQFF
D: TRBD2
V: TRBV7-2
size: many
J: TRBJ2-1

DNA: TGTGCCAGTAGTTGGGGGGAGCGATCGGACTACGAGCAGTACTTC
CDR3: CASSWGERSDYEQYF
D: .
V: TRBV19
size: .
J: TRBJ2-7

DNA: TGCAGCGTTGTTGGGGGGCACACTGAAGCTTTCTTT
CDR3: CSVVGGHTEAFF
D: .
V: TRBV29-1
size: few
J: TRBJ1-1

DNA: TGTGCCATCGGGCAAGAGACCCAGTACTTC
CDR3: CAIGQETQYF
D: .
V: TRBV10-3
size: .
J: TRBJ2-5

DNA: TGTGCCAACCAGGACAGGACCTATCAGCCCCAGCATTTT
CDR3: CANQDRTYQPQHF
D: TRBD1
V: TRBV2
size: many
J: TRBJ1-5

DNA: TGCGCCAGCAGGCGGGGGGACCAAGAGACCCAGTACTTC
CDR3: CASRRGDQETQYF
D: TRBD2
V: TRBV5-1
size: few
J: TRBJ2-5

DNA: TGTGCCAGCGTACAGGGTCGGGACGAGACCCAGTACTTC
CDR3: CASVQGRDETQYF
D: .
V: TRBV28
size: few
J: TRBJ2-5

DNA: TGTGCCAGCAGCCCCCGGGACTCTTCCGGCACTGAAGCTTTCTTT
CDR3: CASSPRDSSGTEAFF
D: .
V: TRBV11-3
size: many
J: TRBJ1-1

DNA: TGTGCCAGCAGCTCCGGACAGGACTCCTACGAGCAGTACTTC
CDR3: CASSSGQDSYEQYF
D: TRBD1
V: TRBV9
size: many
J: TRBJ2-7

DNA: TGTGCCAGCAGTTCTGTCTCCAGCGGTGCCTACGAGCAGTACTTC
CDR3: CASSSVSSGAYEQYF
D: .
V: TRBV28
size: many
J: TRBJ2-7

DNA: TGCAGTGTTAGGGCGGGAGGAGACAATGAGCAGTTCTTC
CDR3: CSVRAGGDNEQFF
D: TRBD2
V: TRBV20-1
size: .
J: TRBJ2-1

DNA: TGTGCCAGCAGTCCTATCCCACAGGGGGGAGGCAATCAGCCCCAGCATTTT
CDR3: CASSPIPQGGGNQPQHF
D: TRBD1
V: TRBV6-1
size: few
J: TRBJ1-5

DNA: TGCGCCAGCAGCGAAGGACAGGGGGTCTATGGCTACACCTTC
CDR3: CASSEGQGVYGYTF
D: TRBD1
V: TRBV5-1
size: .
J: TRBJ1-2

DNA: TGTGCCAGCAGTGAAGCGGTGATCGGGAAGACCCAGTACTTC
CDR3: CASSEAVIGKTQYF
D: .
V: TRBV2
size: few
J: TRBJ2-5

DNA: TGTGCCAGCAGTTTAGGGGGGTCTTCATCTCCAGGGCCCTCTGGAAACACCATATATTTT
CDR3: CASSLGGSSSPGPSGNTIYF
D: .
V: TRBV12-3/TRBV12-4
size: many
J: TRBJ1-3

DNA: TGCAGTGCTTCGAGCGGGAGGTCCTACGGGCAGTACTTC
CDR3: CSASSGRSYGQYF
D: TRBD2
V: TRBV20-1
size: few
J: TRBJ2-7

DNA: TGTGCCTGGAGGGGCCTCGGGGATGAGCAGTTCTTC
CDR3: CAWRGLGDEQFF
D: .
V: TRBV30
size: few
J: TRBJ2-1

DNA: TGCGCCAGCAGGGCCGGACAGGGCAAAGAGACCCAGTACTTC
CDR3: CASRAGQGKETQYF
D: TRBD1
V: TRBV10-2
size: many
J: TRBJ2-5

DNA: TGTGCCAGCGACCGGGACAGGGGCCCCTACGAGCAGTACTTC
CDR3: CASDRDRGPYEQYF
D: TRBD1
V: TRBV11-2
size: many
J: TRBJ2-7

DNA: TGTGCCAGCAGCCACAGCGCATCTGCTAGCGAGACCCAGTACTTC
CDR3: CASSHSASASETQYF
D: .
V: TRBV6-2/TRBV6-3
size: many
J: TRBJ2-5

DNA: TGTGCCAGCAGCTCCCGGGGGTTCGGGATCACAGATACGCAGTATTTT
CDR3: CASSSRGFGITDTQYF
D: .
V: TRBV7-9
size: .
J: TRBJ2-3

DNA: TGTGCCAGCACAGGCGGCAGGGAAGAACAGCCCCAGCATTTT
CDR3: CASTGGREEQPQHF
D: .
V: TRBV6-1
size: few
J: TRBJ1-5

DNA: TGTGCCAGCGATGGGGGGCTAGCGGGAGGGTCCTACGAGCAGTACTTC
CDR3: CASDGGLAGGSYEQYF
D: TRBD2
V: TRBV2
size: many
J: TRBJ2-7

DNA: TGCAGTGCTAGAGCGGGTTCCTACGAGCAGTACTTC
CDR3: CSARAGSYEQYF
D: .
V: TRBV20-1
size: many
J: TRBJ2-7

DNA: TGTGCCACCAGTGATTGGGGCCAGGGGTCCTACGAGCAGTACTTC
CDR3: CATSDWGQGSYEQYF
D: .
V: TRBV24-1
size: many
J: TRBJ2-7

DNA: TGTGCCAGCAGCCCAGCAGCGGGGTATACGCAGTATTTT
CDR3: CASSPAAGYTQYF
D: TRBD2
V: TRBV11-3
size: many
J: TRBJ2-3

DNA: TGTGCCAGCAGCTTAGAATGGACTAGCGGGAGTGAATCCGAGCAGTACTTC
CDR3: CASSLEWTSGSESEQYF
D: TRBD2
V: TRBV13
size: many
J: TRBJ2-7

DNA: TGCAGTGCTATGGGACTAGCGGAGATCTACAATGAGCAGTTCTTC
CDR3: CSAMGLAEIYNEQFF
D: TRBD2
V: TRBV20-1
size: .
J: TRBJ2-1

DNA: TGTGCCAGCAGTTCCTACAGGGGCGTTGGTGAAAAACTGTTTTTT
CDR3: CASSSYRGVGEKLFF
D: TRBD1
V: TRBV2
size: .
J: TRBJ1-4